Below are 8 T cell receptor beta chains sequenced from a single sample in a study of T cell responses to AZD1222 COVID-19 vaccine. Data came from immunoSEQ multiplex PCR; TCRdb stores just in-frame clones and leaves some out. The table has 250,000 to 300,000 clones, approximately 94% seen once; the top ten hold around 0.6%. The sequences come from peripheral blood, collected 28 days after the second AZD1222 dose. These receptors all come from an adult who received the AZD1222 COVID-19 vaccine.

V and J are TRBV7-9 and TRBJ2-1; 10 positions agree with TRBD2. With V trimmed by 5 bases and J by 6 bases, 4 bases remained unmatched. Germline V gene sequence: CDR1 SEHNR, CDR2 FQNEAQ (reference sequence). The CDR3 extends over 14 amino acids. In nucleotides, the CDR3 is TGTGCCAGCAGCCCATGGACTAGCGGCAATGAGCAGTTCTTC. Encoded protein: CASSPWTSGNEQFF.

The gene calls are TRBV2 and TRBJ1-4, with TRBD1 identical over 7 bases. The trim removed 5 bases at V and 8 bases at J, leaving 8 bases unmatched. Germline V gene sequence: CDR1 SNHLY, CDR2 FYNNEI. The CDR3 covers 14 residues. CDR3 amino acids: CASSPLTGREKLFF. The CDR3 bases are TGTGCCAGCAGTCCCCTGACAGGGAGGGAAAAACTGTTTTTT.

The chain employs TRBV5-1 and TRBJ2-7; 7 bases map to TRBD1. The CDR3 is 13 amino acids. Trimming cost V 4 bases and J 2 bases; bases outside gene matches: 3. Germline V CDR1 and CDR2: SGHRS, YFSETQ. The CDR3 spells CASSRDSPYEQYF. In nucleotides, the CDR3 is TGCGCCAGCAGCCGGGACAGTCCCTACGAGCAGTACTTC.

CDR3 residues: CASRTTVSNEKLFF. CDR3 nucleotide sequence: TGTGCCAGCAGAACGACGGTGTCTAATGAAAAACTGTTTTTT. The chain carries TRBV28 and TRBJ1-4; unclear D gene. CDR1 is MDHEN, CDR2 SYDVKM, per germline. This CDR3 comprises 14 residues. The V end lost 6 bases, the J end lost 3 bases, and 11 bases lay between the germline ends.

The chain joins TRBV10-3 to TRBJ2-6; tentatively, D is TRBD1 (8 bases). V shed 6 bases and J shed 1 base, with 13 bases lying between them. The CDR3 runs to 16 residues. The germline gives CDR1 ENHRY, CDR2 SYGVKD. This CDR3 reads CAIRERDRSGANVLTF. The DNA of the CDR3 is TGTGCCATCAGGGAGCGGGACAGGTCTGGGGCCAACGTCCTGACTTTC.

The chain combines TRBV5-1 with TRBJ1-6; possibly TRBD1 for D (6 bases). CDR3 length equals 14 residues. Germline values: CDR1 SGHRS, CDR2 YFSETQ. V lost 2 bases and J lost 9, with 12 bases in between. Written as DNA, the CDR3 is TGCGCCAGCAGCTTTACAGGGTTGGGTTCACCCCTCCACTTT. This gives the protein CASSFTGLGSPLHF.

There are a few counts of this clone. This sequence joins TRBV3-1 (or the pseudogene TRBV3-2) and TRBJ1-2, with TRBD1 matching 8 bases. J was trimmed by 7 bases and V by 10 bases; bases with no gene match: 5. Looked up from germline, CDR1 is LGHDT and CDR2 is YNNKEL (reference sequence). CDR3 length: 11 amino acids. The CDR3 reads CATQGAGGYTF. The CDR3 DNA reads as TGTGCCACCCAGGGGGCCGGTGGCTACACCTTC.

J is TRBJ2-1 and V is TRBV3-1 (or the pseudogene TRBV3-2); a weak D match, TRBD2 (6 bases). The germline CDR1 and CDR2 sequences are LGHDT and YNNKEL (reference sequence). The V end was cut by 0 bases, the J end by 2 bases, with 11 bases between. The CDR3 has 16 residues. The CDR3 spells CASSQDWGVAYNEQFF. The CDR3, as DNA: TGTGCCAGCAGCCAAGATTGGGGGGTCGCCTACAATGAGCAGTTCTTC.